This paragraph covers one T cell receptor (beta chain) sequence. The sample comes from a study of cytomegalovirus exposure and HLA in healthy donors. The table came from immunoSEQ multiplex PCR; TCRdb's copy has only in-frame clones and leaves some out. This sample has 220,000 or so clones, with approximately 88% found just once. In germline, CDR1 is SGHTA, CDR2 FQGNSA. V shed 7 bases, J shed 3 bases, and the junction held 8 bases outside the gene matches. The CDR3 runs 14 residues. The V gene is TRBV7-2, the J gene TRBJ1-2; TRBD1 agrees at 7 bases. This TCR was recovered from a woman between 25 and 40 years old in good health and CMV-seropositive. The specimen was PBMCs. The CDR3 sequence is CASTTLGTDYGYTF. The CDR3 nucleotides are TGTGCCAGCACCACTTTAGGGACAGACTATGGCTACACCTTC.